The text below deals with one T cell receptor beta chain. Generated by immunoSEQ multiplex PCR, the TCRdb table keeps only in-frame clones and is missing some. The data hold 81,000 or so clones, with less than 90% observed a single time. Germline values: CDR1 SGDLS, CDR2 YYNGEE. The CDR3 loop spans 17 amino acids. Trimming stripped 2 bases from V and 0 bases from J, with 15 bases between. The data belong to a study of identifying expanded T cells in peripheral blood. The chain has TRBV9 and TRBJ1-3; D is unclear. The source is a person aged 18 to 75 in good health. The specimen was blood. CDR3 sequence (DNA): TGTGCCAGCAGCGTTACCTCCGCCTCAAACTCTGGAAACACCATATATTTT. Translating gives CASSVTSASNSGNTIYF.